What follows describes a single TCR beta chain. Its antigen is as yet unknown. The record originates from a study of STAT3 mutations in large granular lymphocyte leukemia. Study overall: Roughly two fifths of treated T-LGLL patients showed hematologic response to immunosuppression.

Tens of thousands of productive templates were obtained per sample on average. Sequenced by immunoSEQ multiplex PCR; TCRdb stores in-frame clones only, minus some. The sample contains about 4,300 clones, around 54% of which appear only once. Study-wide findings and caveats: At least one immunodominant TCR beta clonotype appeared in every T-cell large granular lymphocyte leukemia patient. No sample exists from the first appearance of each clone.

The sequenced material came from peripheral blood mononuclear cells. The TCR comes from a man in his 60s with T-cell large granular lymphocyte leukemia. Some clones in this sample may be carry-over from other donors' samples.

The CDR3 sequence: CAISDRGEQYV. The CDR3 nucleotides are TGTGCCATCAGTGACAGGGGTGAGCAGTACGTC. V is TRBV10-3 and J is TRBJ2-7, with a possible D match to TRBD1 (6 bases). Trimming removed 3 bases at V and 7 bases at J, with 7 bases between. The CDR3 covers 11 residues. Germline loops: CDR1 ENHRY, CDR2 SYGVKD.